This TCR beta chain was sequenced in a study of blood T cell repertoires in COVID-19. Assay: immunoSEQ multiplex PCR; the TCRdb copy retains only in-frame clones and omits some. The table lists about 170,000 clones, roughly 85% of them singletons. Losses at the gene ends were 6 bases for V and 5 bases for J; bases not matched to a gene: 20. Germline CDR1 is SNHLY and CDR2 is FYNNEI. CDR3 length: 20 residues. The sequence was collected from a woman between 45 and 65 years old who had recovered from COVID-19. What was sequenced was PBMCs or T cells enriched from blood (not recorded which). The genes are TRBV2 and TRBJ1-6; TRBD1 aligns across 9 bases. The DNA of the CDR3 is TGTGCCAGCAGCCCCTCGCTGGGACAGGGTTGGGTTAGGAATAATTCACCCCTCCACTTT. The encoded protein is CASSPSLGQGWVRNNSPLHF.